Here is one T cell receptor (beta chain) with its context. Its specificity is not known. The PCR template was genomic DNA. A primer set of 30 forward and 13 reverse primers amplified the CDR3. TCRdb ran MiXCR on the multiplex PCR reads and lists one entry per CDR3 protein. Of about 290,000 distinct CDR3 sequences listed, around 47% are singletons. Germline assignment: CDR1 SGHVS and CDR2 FQNEAQ. The CDR3 consists of 16 residues. The V and J ends lost 1 base and 5 bases, in that order; junction bases with no gene match: 7. This sample was taken from a study of type 1 and type 2 diabetes patients. Broader study findings: Highly-expanded CD4+ clones were few in type 2 diabetes, median one, approximately 3.8% of reads. V and J gene usage correlated at roughly 0.97 between type 2 diabetes and control samples.

Each participant gave ten milliliters of peripheral blood. The sample taken for sequencing was peripheral blood mononuclear cells (PBMCs). This receptor was obtained from a young man with type 2 diabetes. This chain uses TRBV7-8 with TRBJ2-2, with 7 positions matching TRBD1. The CDR3 nucleotides are TGTGCCAGCAGCTTAGTTCCGGAGACAGGGACCGGGGAGCTGTTTTTT. Amino acid sequence: CASSLVPETGTGELFF.